This section outlines one T cell receptor (beta chain) sequence together with its context. This clone has only one observation. No cognate antigen has been identified for it. Nothing much larger sits one base from this clone, and base qualities are not available. V gives up 0 bases and J gives up 3 bases, and the segment between their germline ends measures 9 bases. According to the germline V gene, CDR1 reads LGHNA and CDR2 reads YSLEER. The CDR3 runs 15 amino acids, cysteine and phenylalanine included. The CDR3 DNA has 45 bases and is translated from base 1. The data belong to a study of blood T cell repertoires in COVID-19 (dated by TCRdb to about 2020). Study-level background: The collaborator samples originated in the United States, Italy and Spain and spanned the acute and convalescent phases of COVID-19. The samples were drawn from the first 160 participants of the ongoing ImmuneRACE study and from 1,254 subjects provided by 6 global collaborators. Sample metadata almost always included a de-identified subject ID, COVID-19 status, age in years and sex. The repertoires were released in a freely available public database intended as a resource for research on the immune response to SARS-CoV-2. The dataset comprised deeply sampled blood TCRbeta repertoires from subjects exposed to, actively infected with, or recovered from COVID-19. Where available, HLA class I and class II types were obtained from metadata supplied by the sample provider rather than from assay-based typing. The prospective study material was composed of cDNA or gDNA derived from T cells, B-cell-depleted T cells, or PBMCs.

Whole blood was collected in K2EDTA tubes by collaborating institutions according to the institutions' own protocols. For TCRbeta analysis, collaborators shipped samples as frozen whole blood, isolated PBMCs, or DNA extracted from either of those sample types. TCRbeta CDR3 regions were amplified from genomic DNA by means of the immunoSEQ Assay, a bias-controlled multiplex PCR. On the study's bioinformatics: Within the assay, amplification of reference gene primers was used to estimate how many nucleated cells each sample contained. To quantify the absolute abundance of each unique TCRbeta CDR3 rearrangement, sequence reads were collapsed and filtered. Productive Simpson clonality was computed per sample as the square root of Simpson's diversity index over productive rearrangements. The source is immuneACCESS, and TCRdb retained only in-frame sequences with V and J called. Part of the clones is not carried over; for the studies checked, unresolved V genes explain less than half of this, and the remainder is unexplained. V and J calls and clone size are given by that table; D and trimming were obtained from the DNA. The sample yields approximately 160,000 clones; 80% to 90% were counted once. The leading ten clones occupy 3.5% to 4.5% of the sample.

Summary of the overall study and its limitations: Clinical and demographic metadata were provided uncurated, with the amount varying by source and participant.

Sequencing was done on a sample of peripheral blood. The receptor's source is a woman between 65 and 79 years old with acute or convalescent COVID-19. The chain joins TRBV4-3 to TRBJ1-5, with no confident D gene call. The sequenced DNA is TGCGCCAGCAGCCAAGATACCGGTATCAATCAGCCCCAGCATTTT. This is translated as CASSQDTGINQPQHF.